This TCR beta chain originates from a study of T-cell reconstitution after alpha-beta-depleted transplantation in children. This clonotype was seen a few times. The authors prepared the TCRbeta library with unique molecular identifiers. TCRdb fed the PCR reads into MiXCR, producing one record per CDR3 protein. The profile shows some 280,000 distinct CDR3 sequences, 9.5% to 10% of them singletons. The germline CDR1 and CDR2 sequences are SEHNR and FQNEAQ (reference sequence). The CDR3 loop spans 13 amino acids. The germline V and J ends were trimmed by 3 bases and 5 bases, with 11 bases remaining between them.

The gene calls are TRBV7-9 and TRBJ2-7; TRBD1 or TRBD2 may be the D gene (6 bases each). Sample: PBMCs from the stem cell graft donor, taken from the stem cell graft. The sequence derives from a human donor who donated a stem cell graft to a child with SCID. The CDR3 DNA sequence: TGTGCCAGCAGCTTCCCGGGGGCGGACGAGCAGTACTTC. The encoded protein is CASSFPGADEQYF.